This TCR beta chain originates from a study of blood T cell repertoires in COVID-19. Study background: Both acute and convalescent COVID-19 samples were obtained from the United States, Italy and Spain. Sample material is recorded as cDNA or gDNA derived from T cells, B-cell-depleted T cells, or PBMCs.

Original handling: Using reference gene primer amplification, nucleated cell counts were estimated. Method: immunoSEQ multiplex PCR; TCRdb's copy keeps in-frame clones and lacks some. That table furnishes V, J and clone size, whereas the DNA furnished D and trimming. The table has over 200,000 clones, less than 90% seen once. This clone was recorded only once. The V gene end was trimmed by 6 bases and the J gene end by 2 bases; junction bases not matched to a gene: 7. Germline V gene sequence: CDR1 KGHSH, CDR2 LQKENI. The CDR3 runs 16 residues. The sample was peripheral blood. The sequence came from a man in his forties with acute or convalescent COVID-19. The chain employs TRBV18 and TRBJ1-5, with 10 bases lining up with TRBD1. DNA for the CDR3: TGTGCCAGCTCCTCACGGACAGGGGGAGGCAATCAGCCCCAGCATTTT. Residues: CASSSRTGGGNQPQHF.